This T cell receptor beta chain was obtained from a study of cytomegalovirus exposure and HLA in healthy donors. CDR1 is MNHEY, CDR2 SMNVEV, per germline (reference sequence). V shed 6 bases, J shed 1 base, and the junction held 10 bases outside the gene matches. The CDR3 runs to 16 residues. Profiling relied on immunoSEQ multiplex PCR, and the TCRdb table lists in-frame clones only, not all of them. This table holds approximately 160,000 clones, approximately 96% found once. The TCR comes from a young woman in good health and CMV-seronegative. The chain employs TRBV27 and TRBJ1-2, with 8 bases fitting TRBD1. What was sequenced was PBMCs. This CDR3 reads CASRGRTGGGNYGYTF. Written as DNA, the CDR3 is TGTGCCAGCAGAGGACGAACAGGGGGAGGTAACTATGGCTACACCTTC.